This T cell receptor (beta chain) originates from a study of T cells in Graves' hyperthyroidism and ophthalmopathy. Points from the study as a whole: Expanded thyroid clonotypes (above 0.001) were mostly also found in blood.

Researchers took RNA transcripts and amplified the TCR beta CDR3 regions from them. Carried out on the TCR CDR3, a first-round RT-PCR used the HTBI primer set. MiXCR, run by TCRdb on the multiplex PCR reads, gives a single entry per CDR3 protein. Of roughly 700,000 distinct CDR3 sequences in the sample, about 35% were seen once. Stable Graves' hyperthyroidism denoted no ophthalmopathy progression over 18 months. Uncontrolled infection, other autoimmune disease, pregnancy or lactation barred patients from enrollment. This clonotype was counted many times. Antigen unknown. The TCR comes from a woman aged 35 to 49 with Graves' hyperthyroidism. Sequences were obtained from blood.

The CDR3 DNA reads as TGCAGCGTTGAAGATGGGCTCCCCCAAGAGACCCAGTACTTC. Amino acids: CSVEDGLPQETQYF. The chain links TRBV29-1 to TRBJ2-5, with D unclear. Trimming pared 0 bases from V and 1 base from J, leaving 9 bases between. CDR1 is SQVTM and CDR2 is ANQGSEA in the germline V gene. This CDR3 has 14 residues.